These T cell receptor beta chains were read from a single sample in a study of T-cell memory formation after mild COVID-19. Using its own MiXCR run on the 5' RACE reads, TCRdb lists one record per CDR3 protein. The sample consists of roughly 240,000 distinct CDR3 sequences, over 15% of them appearing once. The sequenced sample was PBMCs or a T cell subset sorted from them (not recorded which). The receptors shown here come from an adult woman who had mild COVID-19 (a few samples of this study predate the infection). Cell type and time point are not known. CDR3s include the opening cysteine and the closing phenylalanine or tryptophan. A D gene is named only where the DNA matches it firmly. A row's size may be missing; if present it is once, few, many or a size class.

V gene: TRBV5-1; J gene: TRBJ2-3; clone size: NA; D gene: TRBD2; CDR3 length: 15; CDR3 DNA: TGCGCCAGCAGCTTGGGTAGCGGGAGTAGTGATACGCAGTATTTT; CDR3 protein: CASSLGSGSSDTQYF
V gene: TRBV20-1; J gene: TRBJ1-2; clone size: NA; D gene: NA; CDR3 length: 12; CDR3 DNA: TGCAGTGCTTCGACAGGAAACTATGGCTACACCTTC; CDR3 protein: CSASTGNYGYTF
V gene: TRBV7-7; J gene: TRBJ2-3; clone size: few; D gene: NA; CDR3 length: 15; CDR3 DNA: TGTGCTAGCAGCAAAGGGACGGACCGCACAGATACGCAGTATTTT; CDR3 protein: CASSKGTDRTDTQYF
V gene: TRBV6-2/TRBV6-3; J gene: TRBJ2-7; clone size: few; D gene: NA; CDR3 length: 14; CDR3 DNA: TGTGCCAGCCGCGGGGGACAGAATAACTACGAGCAGTACTTC; CDR3 protein: CASRGGQNNYEQYF
V gene: TRBV5-1; J gene: TRBJ2-6; clone size: few; D gene: NA; CDR3 length: 15; CDR3 DNA: TGCGCCAGCAGCCTCCTCGGGACTGGGGCCAACGTCCTGACTTTC; CDR3 protein: CASSLLGTGANVLTF
V gene: TRBV7-2; J gene: TRBJ2-1; clone size: many; D gene: TRBD2; CDR3 length: 15; CDR3 DNA: TGTGCCAGCAGCTTAGGTAGCGGGAGGGCCAGTGAGCAGTTCTTC; CDR3 protein: CASSLGSGRASEQFF
V gene: TRBV30; J gene: TRBJ2-1; clone size: NA; D gene: TRBD2; CDR3 length: 15; CDR3 DNA: TGTGCCTGGAGGATAGATAGCGGGACTTGGAATGAGCAGTTCTTC; CDR3 protein: CAWRIDSGTWNEQFF
V gene: TRBV7-9; J gene: TRBJ1-2; clone size: NA; D gene: NA; CDR3 length: 14; CDR3 DNA: TGTGCCAGCAGCCGCTCTGGGACTCACGAAGGCTACACCTTC; CDR3 protein: CASSRSGTHEGYTF
V gene: TRBV15; J gene: TRBJ2-5; clone size: NA; D gene: NA; CDR3 length: 14; CDR3 DNA: TGTGCCACCGGCAGGAGCGACTACCAAGAGACCCAGTACTTC; CDR3 protein: CATGRSDYQETQYF
V gene: TRBV5-1; J gene: TRBJ2-7; clone size: many; D gene: NA; CDR3 length: 12; CDR3 DNA: TGCGCCAGCAGCTTGGAGAGGAGGGAGCAGTACTTC; CDR3 protein: CASSLERREQYF
V gene: TRBV6-5; J gene: TRBJ2-3; clone size: few; D gene: NA; CDR3 length: 19; CDR3 DNA: TGTGCCAGCAGTTACGGAAGCCCCAGTGGTGCCAGGGGAACAGATACGCAGTATTTT; CDR3 protein: CASSYGSPSGARGTDTQYF
V gene: TRBV5-1; J gene: TRBJ2-7; clone size: few; D gene: TRBD1; CDR3 length: 16; CDR3 DNA: TGCGCCAGCAGCTTGATGAGCGAGGGGGCTTTGTACGAGCAGTACTTC; CDR3 protein: CASSLMSEGALYEQYF
V gene: TRBV29-1; J gene: TRBJ2-6; clone size: few; D gene: NA; CDR3 length: 15; CDR3 DNA: TGCAGCGCTTGGGACGGGGTCGCTGGGGCCAACGTCCTGACTTTC; CDR3 protein: CSAWDGVAGANVLTF
V gene: TRBV6-6; J gene: TRBJ2-3; clone size: NA; D gene: TRBD2; CDR3 length: 19; CDR3 DNA: TGTGCCAGCAGAGCCGGACTAGCGGGAGGAAGGATCAGGACAGATACGCAGTATTTT; CDR3 protein: CASRAGLAGGRIRTDTQYF
V gene: TRBV2; J gene: TRBJ2-1; clone size: few; D gene: NA; CDR3 length: 13; CDR3 DNA: TGTGCCAGCCTAAAAATCCCTTACAATGAGCAGTTCTTC; CDR3 protein: CASLKIPYNEQFF
V gene: TRBV6-2/TRBV6-3; J gene: TRBJ1-2; clone size: few; D gene: NA; CDR3 length: 15; CDR3 DNA: TGTGCCAGCAGTGAAACAGGTCGTTCCAACTATGGCTACACCTTC; CDR3 protein: CASSETGRSNYGYTF
V gene: TRBV25-1; J gene: TRBJ1-2; clone size: NA; D gene: NA; CDR3 length: 16; CDR3 DNA: TGTGCCAGCAGTGATGGGACCGAAGTGGCGGGGTATGGCTACACCTTC; CDR3 protein: CASSDGTEVAGYGYTF
V gene: TRBV6-6; J gene: TRBJ2-3; clone size: NA; D gene: TRBD1; CDR3 length: 19; CDR3 DNA: TGTGCCAGCAGTTACCGTAGGGGACAGGGGAAATGGAGCACAGATACGCAGTATTTT; CDR3 protein: CASSYRRGQGKWSTDTQYF
V gene: TRBV20-1; J gene: TRBJ2-5; clone size: NA; D gene: NA; CDR3 length: 15; CDR3 DNA: TGCAGTGCCATAAGGCCCGGAGACAGGCAAGAGACCCAGTACTTC; CDR3 protein: CSAIRPGDRQETQYF
V gene: TRBV7-2; J gene: TRBJ2-1; clone size: NA; D gene: TRBD2; CDR3 length: 17; CDR3 DNA: TGTGCCAGCAGCTCCCTCCGCCTAGCGGGAGTTTACAATGAGCAGTTCTTC; CDR3 protein: CASSSLRLAGVYNEQFF
V gene: TRBV19; J gene: TRBJ1-5; clone size: NA; D gene: NA; CDR3 length: 13; CDR3 DNA: TGTGCCAGTAGGCTTTTGTACGATCAGCCCCAGCATTTT; CDR3 protein: CASRLLYDQPQHF
V gene: TRBV5-1; J gene: TRBJ2-5; clone size: few; D gene: NA; CDR3 length: 15; CDR3 DNA: TGCGCCAGCAGCTTGGAGATCGGGCGGTTAAAGACCCAGTACTTC; CDR3 protein: CASSLEIGRLKTQYF
V gene: TRBV5-1; J gene: TRBJ2-2; clone size: NA; D gene: NA; CDR3 length: 17; CDR3 DNA: TGCGCCAGCAGCTTCGGACAGACGTTAAAAAGCACCGGGGAGCTGTTTTTT; CDR3 protein: CASSFGQTLKSTGELFF
V gene: TRBV7-2; J gene: TRBJ2-7; clone size: NA; D gene: TRBD1; CDR3 length: 14; CDR3 DNA: TGTGCCAGCAGCTTAAGACAGGGGGCCTACGAGCAGTACTTC; CDR3 protein: CASSLRQGAYEQYF
V gene: TRBV5-1; J gene: TRBJ2-6; clone size: few; D gene: NA; CDR3 length: 15; CDR3 DNA: TGCGCCAGCACCCCAGGGACTCCTGGGGCCAACGTCCTGACTTTC; CDR3 protein: CASTPGTPGANVLTF
V gene: TRBV21-1; J gene: TRBJ2-4; clone size: NA; D gene: NA; CDR3 length: 23; CDR3 DNA: TGTGCCAGCAGCAAAGCCCGGGTTAATGTGGCTCAAATGAAAGCCCTAGCCAAAAACATTCAGTACTTC; CDR3 protein: CASSKARVNVAQMKALAKNIQYF
V gene: TRBV20-1; J gene: TRBJ2-7; clone size: few; D gene: TRBD1; CDR3 length: 17; CDR3 DNA: TGCAGTGCTAGAGATCCAACAGGGGACAGATCTTCCTACGAGCAGTACTTC; CDR3 protein: CSARDPTGDRSSYEQYF
V gene: TRBV5-1; J gene: TRBJ2-3; clone size: few; D gene: NA; CDR3 length: 21; CDR3 DNA: TGCGCCAGCAGCCGTATCCCAACAACAGCGGGAGGACAGGGAAGCACAGATACGCAGTATTTT; CDR3 protein: CASSRIPTTAGGQGSTDTQYF
V gene: TRBV24-1; J gene: TRBJ2-7; clone size: few; D gene: TRBD1; CDR3 length: 16; CDR3 DNA: TGTGCCACCAGTGAGTCCGGGACAGGGAGCTCCTACGAGCAGTACTTC; CDR3 protein: CATSESGTGSSYEQYF
V gene: TRBV7-9; J gene: TRBJ1-4; clone size: NA; D gene: NA; CDR3 length: 14; CDR3 DNA: TGTGCCAGCAGAGGATCCCCAACTAATGAAAAACTGTTTTTT; CDR3 protein: CASRGSPTNEKLFF
V gene: TRBV15; J gene: TRBJ2-7; clone size: many; D gene: NA; CDR3 length: 14; CDR3 DNA: TGTGCCACCAGCAGAGACTTGATGGGGGGAGAGCAGTACTTC; CDR3 protein: CATSRDLMGGEQYF
V gene: TRBV4-1; J gene: TRBJ1-6; clone size: NA; D gene: NA; CDR3 length: 19; CDR3 DNA: TGCGCCAGCAGCCAAGTACAGAAGTTAGCGAGCTCCTATAATTCACCCCTCCACTTT; CDR3 protein: CASSQVQKLASSYNSPLHF
V gene: TRBV20-1; J gene: TRBJ2-2; clone size: many; D gene: TRBD1; CDR3 length: 13; CDR3 DNA: TGCAGTGCTAACAGGGGGGACACCGGGGAGCTGTTTTTT; CDR3 protein: CSANRGDTGELFF
V gene: TRBV7-2; J gene: TRBJ1-2; clone size: few; D gene: NA; CDR3 length: 12; CDR3 DNA: TGTGCCAGCAGCCTAACAGGGCAAGGCTACACCTTC; CDR3 protein: CASSLTGQGYTF
V gene: TRBV9; J gene: TRBJ2-5; clone size: NA; D gene: NA; CDR3 length: 15; CDR3 DNA: TGTGCCAGCAGCGTAGGTGCGGGACAACAAGAGACCCAGTACTTC; CDR3 protein: CASSVGAGQQETQYF
V gene: TRBV7-7; J gene: TRBJ2-1; clone size: many; D gene: NA; CDR3 length: 13; CDR3 DNA: TGTGCTAGCAGCTTAGTGAGGGCGGGTGAGCAGTTCTTC; CDR3 protein: CASSLVRAGEQFF
V gene: TRBV20-1; J gene: TRBJ2-7; clone size: medium-sized; D gene: NA; CDR3 length: 11; CDR3 DNA: TGCAGTGCTGAAAGATCCTACGAGCAGTACTTC; CDR3 protein: CSAERSYEQYF
V gene: TRBV11-1; J gene: TRBJ2-7; clone size: NA; D gene: NA; CDR3 length: 15; CDR3 DNA: TGTGCCAGCAGAGAGGGACCCAAGGCGGCCTACGAGCAGTACTTC; CDR3 protein: CASREGPKAAYEQYF
V gene: TRBV2; J gene: TRBJ2-2; clone size: NA; D gene: NA; CDR3 length: 13; CDR3 DNA: TGTGCCAGCGGATGGATAGTCACCGGGGAGCTGTTTTTT; CDR3 protein: CASGWIVTGELFF
V gene: TRBV7-8; J gene: TRBJ2-3; clone size: once; D gene: NA; CDR3 length: 15; CDR3 DNA: TGTGCCAGCAGCTTAGCATTGCTAGAGGGAGATACGCAGTATTTT; CDR3 protein: CASSLALLEGDTQYF
V gene: TRBV6-4; J gene: TRBJ2-7; clone size: NA; D gene: TRBD2; CDR3 length: 12; CDR3 DNA: TGTGCCAGCAGGGGGGGGGGATACGAGCAGTACTTC; CDR3 protein: CASRGGGYEQYF
V gene: TRBV6-6; J gene: TRBJ2-1; clone size: few; D gene: TRBD1; CDR3 length: 16; CDR3 DNA: TGTGCCAGCCGTAGCCAACGCGGACAGGGGGCGAATGAGCAGTTCTTC; CDR3 protein: CASRSQRGQGANEQFF
V gene: TRBV3-1; J gene: TRBJ2-7; clone size: NA; D gene: TRBD1; CDR3 length: 15; CDR3 DNA: TGTGCCAGCAGCCTTCCCGGGACAGGGGAGGACGAGCAGTACTTC; CDR3 protein: CASSLPGTGEDEQYF
V gene: TRBV29-1; J gene: TRBJ2-7; clone size: NA; D gene: TRBD1; CDR3 length: 12; CDR3 DNA: TGCAGCGTCCCCGACAGGGCCTACGAGCAGTACTTC; CDR3 protein: CSVPDRAYEQYF
V gene: TRBV7-2; J gene: TRBJ2-1; clone size: NA; D gene: TRBD2; CDR3 length: 18; CDR3 DNA: TGTGCCAGCAGCTCCCCTTTAGGGACTAGCGGGATCTACAATGAGCAGTTCTTC; CDR3 protein: CASSSPLGTSGIYNEQFF
V gene: TRBV12-5; J gene: TRBJ2-2; clone size: few; D gene: NA; CDR3 length: 12; CDR3 DNA: TGTGCTAGCCAAGGGGTCACCGGGGAGCTGTTTTTT; CDR3 protein: CASQGVTGELFF
V gene: TRBV28; J gene: TRBJ2-7; clone size: NA; D gene: NA; CDR3 length: 15; CDR3 DNA: TGTGCCAGCAGAGCTCCGGGACTTTCCCCCTACGAGCAGTACTTC; CDR3 protein: CASRAPGLSPYEQYF
V gene: TRBV2; J gene: TRBJ1-1; clone size: NA; D gene: NA; CDR3 length: 12; CDR3 DNA: TGTGCCAGCGTCAAAGAGAACACTGAAGCTTTCTTT; CDR3 protein: CASVKENTEAFF
V gene: TRBV5-1; J gene: TRBJ2-5; clone size: NA; D gene: NA; CDR3 length: 16; CDR3 DNA: TGCGCCAGCAGCTTATCAGTTATGGGAGCGGTGGAGACCCAGTACTTC; CDR3 protein: CASSLSVMGAVETQYF
V gene: TRBV6-6; J gene: TRBJ1-2; clone size: NA; D gene: NA; CDR3 length: 11; CDR3 DNA: TGTGCCGTTGAGGCCGGGAGGGGCTACACCTTC; CDR3 protein: CAVEAGRGYTF
V gene: TRBV6-5; J gene: TRBJ2-1; clone size: NA; D gene: NA; CDR3 length: 16; CDR3 DNA: TGTGCCAGCAGTCCACAACACCCGAGCTCCTACAATGAGCAGTTCTTC; CDR3 protein: CASSPQHPSSYNEQFF
V gene: TRBV11-3; J gene: TRBJ2-3; clone size: NA; D gene: TRBD2; CDR3 length: 20; CDR3 DNA: TGTGCCAGCAGCTTAACCCCCGGACTAGCGGGTCCTCCCCGCACCGATACGCAGTATTTT; CDR3 protein: CASSLTPGLAGPPRTDTQYF
V gene: TRBV6-5; J gene: TRBJ2-3; clone size: once; D gene: TRBD1; CDR3 length: 16; CDR3 DNA: TGTGCCAGCAGCGATAGGACAGGGATCTTAACAGATACGCAGTATTTT; CDR3 protein: CASSDRTGILTDTQYF
V gene: TRBV7-9; J gene: TRBJ2-3; clone size: NA; D gene: NA; CDR3 length: 18; CDR3 DNA: TGTGCCAGCAGCTTACGACCTCACCGGGACTCAAGCACAGATACGCAGTATTTT; CDR3 protein: CASSLRPHRDSSTDTQYF